These 25 T cell receptor beta chains came from one sample sequenced in a study of cytomegalovirus exposure and HLA in healthy donors. This PCR relied on a set of 60 Vbeta primers and 13 Jbeta primers. TCRdb's table, derived via immunoSEQ multiplex PCR, lists solely in-frame clones and lacks some. The repertoire includes some 85,000 clones, about 78% of them detected once, and over 4.5% sits in the top ten. Material: PBMCs. The receptors were sampled from a man aged 18-30 years in good health and CMV-seropositive.

The chain recombines TRBV29-1 with TRBJ2-5, with 8 bases identical to TRBD2. This CDR3 has 14 amino acids. Per germline, CDR1 SQVTM and CDR2 ANQGSEA. J lost 5 bases, V lost 3 bases, and 8 bases had no gene match. The CDR3 coding sequence is TGCAGCGTTGACGAAGCGGGAGACCCCGAGACCCAGTACTTC. It codes for CSVDEAGDPETQYF.

The chain has TRBV2 and TRBJ1-5, with a possible D match to TRBD1 (6 bases). Germline V gene data show CDR1 as SNHLY and CDR2 as FYNNEI. The CDR3 is 14 residues long. V lost 5 bases to trimming and J lost 6 bases, with 14 bases between them. The CDR3 here is CASSPRTAGQPQHF. In DNA, the CDR3 is TGTGCCAGCAGTCCAAGGACAGCAGGTCAGCCCCAGCATTTT.

This clone was detected a few times. V gene TRBV6-1 combines with J gene TRBJ1-1; 7 bases line up with TRBD1. J gave up 6 bases and V 6 bases, and 7 bases lay outside the gene matches. This CDR3 comprises 13 residues. In germline, CDR1 is MNHNS, CDR2 SASEGT. Here the CDR3 reads CASRQTGVAEAFF. The DNA of the CDR3 is TGTGCCAGCAGACAAACAGGGGTGGCTGAAGCTTTCTTT.

The V call is TRBV21-1, the J call TRBJ2-3; the table names TRBD2, a call not compared with the DNA. TRBV21-1 counts as a pseudogene. This CDR3 has 16 amino acids. CDR3 region: CASSPQIAGFTDTQYF. In nucleotides, the CDR3 is TGTGCCAGCAGCCCCCAAATAGCGGGATTCACAGATACGCAGTATTTT.

This clone has just a few counts. The gene calls are TRBV4-1 and TRBJ1-2; possibly TRBD1 for D (5 bases). Germline-derived CDR1 and CDR2 are MGHRA and YSYEKL. Trimming stripped 2 bases from V and 4 bases from J, with 14 bases between. This CDR3 is built from 15 residues. In DNA, the CDR3 is TGCGCCAGCAGCCAACCCGCCCAGGGTGTCTATGGCTACACCTTC. It specifies CASSQPAQGVYGYTF.

The chain uses TRBV6-1 and TRBJ2-2, with a possible D match to TRBD2 (5 bases). With 7 bases removed from V and 4 bases from J, the gap between germline ends came to 16 bases. Germline CDR1 MNHNS, CDR2 SASEGT. The CDR3 is 15 amino acids. The chain's CDR3 is CASKFEGFATGELFF. The CDR3, as DNA: TGTGCCAGCAAGTTCGAGGGTTTTGCCACCGGGGAGCTGTTTTTT.

The CDR3 sequence is CASSSQGYEQYF. CDR3 in DNA: TGTGCCAGCAGCTCACAGGGATACGAGCAGTACTTC. The genes are TRBV5-4 and TRBJ2-7; D may be TRBD1 (6 bases). The CDR3 has 12 residues. Germline lookup yields CDR1 SGHNT and CDR2 YYREEE (reference sequence). V dropped 3 bases and J dropped 4 bases, with 8 bases sitting between them.

The chain employs TRBV11-2 and TRBJ2-3, with 9 nucleotides matching TRBD2. The germline CDR1 and CDR2 sequences are SGHAT and FQNNGV. V was pared by 1 base and J by 6 bases, with 5 bases of the junction left unmatched. The CDR3 sequence is 15 residues long. The CDR3 here is CASSLVVAGADTQYF. The CDR3 nucleotides read TGTGCCAGCAGCTTAGTGGTAGCGGGAGCCGATACGCAGTATTTT.

The chain carries TRBV12-2 and TRBJ2-1; the table gives TRBD1 as D, unverified against the DNA. TRBV12-2 is a pseudogene. The length of the CDR3 is 13 residues. CDR3 loop: CASRLGDTHEQFF. CDR3 nucleotide sequence: TGTGCAAGTCGCTTAGGAGACACCCACGAGCAGTTCTTC.

As to this clone: Compared with germline, one end of the junction differs, possibly owing to a read error. The V and J genes are TRBV6-1 and TRBJ2-7; D not resolved. The CDR3 runs to 10 residues. Germline V gene data show CDR1 as MNHNS and CDR2 as SASEGT. The CDR3 DNA reads TGTGCCAGCAGTGATCGAACCGAAGCCTTC. Protein: CASSDRTEAF.

The chain carries TRBV7-9 and TRBJ2-3; D possibly corresponds to TRBD2 (6 bases). Germline CDR1 SEHNR, CDR2 FQNEAQ (reference sequence). There are 13 residues in the CDR3. CDR3 loop: CVSVPGLTDTQYF. The CDR3 region has the DNA TGTGTTAGCGTCCCGGGACTCACAGATACGCAGTATTTT.

V gene TRBV6-5 combines with J gene TRBJ2-1; 8 bases fit TRBD2. Per germline, CDR1 MNHEY and CDR2 SVGAGI. V shed 4 bases and J 6 bases; nucleotides not matched to a gene: 8. The CDR3 runs 15 residues. As DNA, the CDR3 is TGTGCCAGCAGTTCCGGGACTAGTAATGTCAATGAGCAGTTCTTC. Its translation is CASSSGTSNVNEQFF.

As regards this clone: The germline gene is not matched at one end of the junction; a read error may be the cause. The chain employs TRBV7-2 and TRBJ2-7; D may be TRBD2 (6 bases). Germline loops: CDR1 SGHTA, CDR2 FQGNSA. CDR3 length equals 14 residues. In DNA form, the CDR3 reads TGTGCCAGCACCTTAACCGGACTACCCTACGAGCAGTACTTC. Amino acid sequence: CASTLTGLPYEQYF.

V gene TRBV28 combines with J gene TRBJ1-1; D remains unclear. CDR1 MDHEN and CDR2 SYDVKM come from the germline V gene. The V and J ends lost 2 bases and 1 base respectively, with 11 bases between them. The CDR3 is 15 residues long. CDR3 coding DNA: TGTGCCAGCAGTTTAATTAGGGCGGGGAACACTGAAGCTTTCTTT. Translated: CASSLIRAGNTEAFF.

The chain is built from TRBV27 and TRBJ2-7; 7 bases map to TRBD2. This CDR3 is built from 13 residues. V lost 6 bases and J lost 3; bases outside the gene matches: 5. CDR1 is MNHEY and CDR2 is SMNVEV in the germline V gene (reference sequence). CDR3 protein: CASRPSGNYEQYF. For the CDR3, the DNA is TGTGCCAGCAGACCTAGCGGAAACTACGAGCAGTACTTC.

CDR3 region: CARSLVPGGYEQYF. CDR3 DNA sequence: TGTGCCAGAAGCTTGGTGCCGGGGGGGTACGAGCAGTACTTC. The chain is built from TRBV5-3 and TRBJ2-7; 8 nucleotides align to TRBD2. TRBV5-3 qualifies as an ORF whose function is uncertain. Trimming cost V 0 bases and J 4 bases; bases outside gene matches: 3. The CDR3 is made up of 14 amino acids.

In DNA, the CDR3 is TGTGCCAGCAGCCCACTAGCGGATAGCACAGATACGCAGTATTTT. Its translation: CASSPLADSTDTQYF. V is TRBV6-1 and J is TRBJ2-3; 8 positions match TRBD2. Trimming removed 6 bases from V and 0 bases from J; junction bases left unmatched: 5. This CDR3 contains 15 residues. Germline CDR1 MNHNS, CDR2 SASEGT.

This clone showed up just once. J is TRBJ2-1 and V is TRBV2; the D is unclear. CDR1 is SNHLY, CDR2 FYNNEI, per germline. The CDR3 covers 14 residues. V was shortened by 6 bases and J by 1 base, with 10 bases between the two germline ends. This chain's CDR3 is CASSPSVSYNEQFF. CDR3 bases: TGTGCCAGCAGCCCCTCGGTATCCTACAATGAGCAGTTCTTC.

This clone came up a few times. This chain uses TRBV6-5 with TRBJ2-1, with TRBD2 matching 10 bases. Losses at the gene ends were 6 bases for V and 3 bases for J; bases not matched to a gene: 5. The CDR3 covers 15 residues. Germline V lookup: CDR1 MNHEY, CDR2 SVGAGI. The CDR3 sequence: CASRQLAGDYNEQFF. The CDR3 DNA reads as TGTGCCAGCAGGCAGCTAGCGGGAGACTACAATGAGCAGTTCTTC.

The chain has TRBV27 and TRBJ1-2; tentative D call: TRBD1 (5 bases). V lost 2 bases and J 6 bases, leaving 13 bases between the germline ends. The length of the CDR3 is 14 residues. CDR1 and CDR2 from the germline V gene are MNHEY and SMNVEV (reference sequence). CDR3 sequence reads: CASSLEQGIDGYTF. In DNA form, the CDR3 reads TGTGCCAGCAGTTTAGAGCAGGGAATCGATGGCTACACCTTC.

The chain couples TRBV27 to TRBJ1-5, with D perhaps matching TRBD1 (5 bases). From germline, CDR1 is MNHEY and CDR2 SMNVEV (reference sequence). Trimming shortened V by 3 bases and J by 6 bases, and 9 bases separated the two germline ends. This CDR3 contains 13 residues. CDR3 amino acids: CASSLEGAQPQHF. The CDR3, as DNA: TGTGCCAGCAGTTTGGAAGGGGCTCAGCCCCAGCATTTT.

The V gene is TRBV29-1, the J gene TRBJ2-7; D remains unclear. V was cut by 5 bases and J by 1 base, with 6 bases left in between. The germline V gene has CDR1 SQVTM and CDR2 ANQGSEA. The CDR3 spans 11 residues. CDR3 protein: CSVQVSYEQYF. The CDR3 bases are TGCAGCGTTCAGGTTTCCTACGAGCAGTACTTC.

The chain links TRBV16 to TRBJ1-1; D is perhaps TRBD1 (6 bases). CDR1 and CDR2 (germline): KGHSY, FQNENV. The CDR3 is made up of 16 amino acids. V lost 3 bases to trimming and J lost 0 bases, with 14 bases between them. CDR3: CASSHKPGHLNTEAFF. CDR3 nucleotides: TGTGCCAGCAGCCATAAACCGGGACACTTGAACACTGAAGCTTTCTTT.

V gene TRBV27 combines with J gene TRBJ2-2; D perhaps matches TRBD1 (5 bases). The V gene lost 7 bases and the J gene lost 4 bases, with 10 bases spanning the gap. Germline values: CDR1 MNHEY, CDR2 SMNVEV (reference sequence). The CDR3 runs to 13 residues. CDR3 in amino acids: CASKGLGTGELFF. The CDR3 region has the DNA TGTGCCAGCAAGGGGCTGGGCACCGGGGAGCTGTTTTTT.

The chain recombines TRBV5-1 with TRBJ2-2; maybe TRBD2 (5 bases). Germline V CDR1 and CDR2: SGHRS, YFSETQ. Trimming stripped 1 base from V and 7 bases from J, with 11 bases between. The CDR3 runs to 14 residues. The CDR3 spells CASSLYGVGGELFF. CDR3 coding DNA: TGCGCCAGCAGCTTGTACGGGGTTGGCGGGGAGCTGTTTTTT.